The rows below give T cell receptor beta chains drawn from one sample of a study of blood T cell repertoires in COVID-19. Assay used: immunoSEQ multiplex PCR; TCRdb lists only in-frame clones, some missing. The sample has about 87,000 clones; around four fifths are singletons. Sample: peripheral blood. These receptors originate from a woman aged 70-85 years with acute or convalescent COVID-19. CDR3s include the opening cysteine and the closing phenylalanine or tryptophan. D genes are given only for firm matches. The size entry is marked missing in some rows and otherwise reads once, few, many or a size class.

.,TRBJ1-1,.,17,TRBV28,TGTGCCAGCAGTTCCTGGCTAGAGGGGGAGCGTGGCACTGAAGCTTTCTTT,CASSSWLEGERGTEAFF
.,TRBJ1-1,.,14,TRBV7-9,TGTGCCAGCAGCTCTCCGTCCCTGAACACTGAAGCTTTCTTT,CASSSPSLNTEAFF
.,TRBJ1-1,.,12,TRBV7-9,TGTGCCAGCAGTCGAGATGACACTGAAGCTTTCTTT,CASSRDDTEAFF
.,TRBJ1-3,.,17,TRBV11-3,TGTGCCAGCAGCTTAGAAGACCCGACAGAGACTGGAAACACCATATATTTT,CASSLEDPTETGNTIYF
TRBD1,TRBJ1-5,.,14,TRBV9,TGTGCCAGCAGCGTAGTGCTAGGGGGCGCAGCCCAGCATTTT,CASSVVLGGAAQHF
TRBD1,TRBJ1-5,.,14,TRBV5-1,TGCGCCAGCAGCTTGGGGACAGGTAATCAGCCCCAGCATTTT,CASSLGTGNQPQHF
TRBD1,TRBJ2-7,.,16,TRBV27,TGTGCCAGCAGTTTATCAGGGACAGGGAGTTTCCACGAGCAGTACTTC,CASSLSGTGSFHEQYF
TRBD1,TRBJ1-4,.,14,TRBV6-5,TGTGCCAGCAGTCCCGGGACAGGGCATGAAAAACTGTTTTTT,CASSPGTGHEKLFF
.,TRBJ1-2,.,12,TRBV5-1,TGCGCCAGCGGCCCCGAGGACTATGGCTACACCTTC,CASGPEDYGYTF
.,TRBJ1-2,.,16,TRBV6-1,TGTGCCAGCAGTGAGGAACCAGCGGGGCTCGACTATGGCTACACCTTC,CASSEEPAGLDYGYTF
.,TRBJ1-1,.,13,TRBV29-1,TGCAGCGCTACCCGGGACGACAGGCGTGAAGCTTTCTTT,CSATRDDRREAFF
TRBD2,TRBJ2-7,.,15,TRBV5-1,TGCGCCAGCAGTCCCTCCACTAGCGGTACCTACGAGCAGTACTTC,CASSPSTSGTYEQYF
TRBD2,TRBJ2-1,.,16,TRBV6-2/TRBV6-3,TGTGCCAGCAGCCAGGGACGCGGGGGGGCCTACAATGAGCAGTTCTTC,CASSQGRGGAYNEQFF
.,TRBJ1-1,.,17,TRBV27,TGTGCCAGCAGTTTAATCCGGCCGGGTAATATGAACACTGAAGCTTTCTTT,CASSLIRPGNMNTEAFF
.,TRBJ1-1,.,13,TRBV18,TGTGCCAGCTCACCCCGGACAGTCACTGAAGCTTTCTTT,CASSPRTVTEAFF
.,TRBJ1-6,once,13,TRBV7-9,TGTGCCAGCAGCTTAGAACGAGATTCACCCCTCCACTTT,CASSLERDSPLHF
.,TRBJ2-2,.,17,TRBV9,TGTGCCAGCAGCGTAGCTAAGGTGGCGGAGACCACCGGGGAGCTGTTTTTT,CASSVAKVAETTGELFF
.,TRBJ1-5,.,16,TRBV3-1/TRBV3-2,TGTGCCAGCAGCCAAGGGACAGTATCCTTAAATCAGCCCCAGCATTTT,CASSQGTVSLNQPQHF
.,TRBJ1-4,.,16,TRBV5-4,TGTGCCAGCAGCTTGGCCGGGGTGGGCTTTAATGAAAAACTGTTTTTT,CASSLAGVGFNEKLFF
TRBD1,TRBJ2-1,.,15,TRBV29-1,TGCAGCGTTGAAGATGGGGCAGGGGGCATCAATGAGCAGTTCTTC,CSVEDGAGGINEQFF
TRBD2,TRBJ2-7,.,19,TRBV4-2,TGTGCCAGCAGCCAAGACCCAGCGGGGGCCGCCTACCATTCCTACGAGCAGTACTTC,CASSQDPAGAAYHSYEQYF
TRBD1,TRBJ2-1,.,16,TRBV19,TGTGCCAGTAGTATCCGCCAGACAGGGGGATACAATGAGCAGTTCTTC,CASSIRQTGGYNEQFF
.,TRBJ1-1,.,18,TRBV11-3,TGTGCCAGCAGTTACTTAAGGGGGGGCCAGATTTCCCTCACTGAAGCTTTCTTT,CASSYLRGGQISLTEAFF
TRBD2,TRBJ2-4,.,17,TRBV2,TGTGCCAGCAGCCCCACGGGACTAGCGGGGGGGGCGAACATTCAGTACTTC,CASSPTGLAGGANIQYF
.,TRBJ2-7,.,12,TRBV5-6,TGTGCCAGCAGCGTAGCCACCTACGAGCAGTACTTC,CASSVATYEQYF
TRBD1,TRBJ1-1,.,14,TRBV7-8,TGTGCCAGCAGCCCCGGGACAGGGGGCTCTGAAGCTTTCTTT,CASSPGTGGSEAFF
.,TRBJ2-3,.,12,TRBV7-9,TGTGCCAGCAGCTTAGTCTCCGATACGCAGTATTTT,CASSLVSDTQYF
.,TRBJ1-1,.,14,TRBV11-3,TGTGCCAGCAGACCAGAACAGGAGAACACTGAAGCTTTCTTT,CASRPEQENTEAFF
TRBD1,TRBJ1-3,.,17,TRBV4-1,TGCGCCAGCAGCCACCCACAGGGGGCGGGCTCTGGAAACACCATATATTTT,CASSHPQGAGSGNTIYF
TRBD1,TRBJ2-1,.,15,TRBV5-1,TGCGCCAGCAGCATGGCAGGGGGCTTTATCGGTGAGCAGTTCTTC,CASSMAGGFIGEQFF
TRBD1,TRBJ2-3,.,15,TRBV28,TGTGCCAGCAGTTCCCCGGGACAGGACACAGATACGCAGTATTTT,CASSSPGQDTDTQYF
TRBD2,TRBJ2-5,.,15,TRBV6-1,TGTGCCAGCAGTGAAACCGGGACTAGCGTAGAGACCCAGTACTTC,CASSETGTSVETQYF
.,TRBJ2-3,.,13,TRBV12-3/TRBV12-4,TGTGCCAGCTCACTAGCAACCACAGATACGCAGTATTTT,CASSLATTDTQYF
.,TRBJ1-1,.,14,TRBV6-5,TGTGCCAGCAGTTACTCGACAGTGAACACTGAAGCTTTCTTT,CASSYSTVNTEAFF
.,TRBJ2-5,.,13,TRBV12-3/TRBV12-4,TGTGCCAGCAGCGGAGGGGCCCAAGAGACCCAGTACTTC,CASSGGAQETQYF
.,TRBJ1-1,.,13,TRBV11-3,TGTGCCAGCAGCTTATTCGGGGGGAATGAAGCTTTCTTT,CASSLFGGNEAFF
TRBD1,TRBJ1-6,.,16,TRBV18,TGTGCCAGCTCACCACTGGCAGGGGGCTATAATTCACCCCTCCACTTT,CASSPLAGGYNSPLHF
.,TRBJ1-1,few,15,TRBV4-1,TGCGCCAGCAGCCTTTACGAAGGGGCTGTCACTGAAGCTTTCTTT,CASSLYEGAVTEAFF
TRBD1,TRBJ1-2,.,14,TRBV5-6,TGTGCCAGCAGCCCGGACAGGCTGGACTATGGCTACACCTTC,CASSPDRLDYGYTF
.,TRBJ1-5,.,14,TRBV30,TGTGCCTGGACCTCGGTAGGGGGTGATCAGCCCCAGCATTTT,CAWTSVGGDQPQHF
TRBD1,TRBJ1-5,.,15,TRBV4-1,TGCGCCAGCAGCCAAGAGGGGACAGGGGCTCAGCCCCAGCATTTT,CASSQEGTGAQPQHF
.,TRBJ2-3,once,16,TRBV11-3,TGTGCCAGCAGCCCGCGCGCGTCTTATAATCCCCTAGTCTTGTATTTT,CASSPRASYNPLVLYF
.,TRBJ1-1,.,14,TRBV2,TGTGCCAGCCAGAGAGAGGGCCCGGGGACTGAAGCTTTCTTT,CASQREGPGTEAFF
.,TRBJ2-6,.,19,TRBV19,TGTGCCAGTAGTAAGTTCCGGAGCGGGCGCAGCTCTGGGGCCAACGTCCTGACTTTC,CASSKFRSGRSSGANVLTF
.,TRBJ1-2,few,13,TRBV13,TGTGCCATCCTTGTCAGGGGAACTATTGGCTACACCTTC,CAILVRGTIGYTF
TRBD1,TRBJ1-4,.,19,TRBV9,TGTGCCAGCAGCCCACATCCGGGACAGGGGTTCTTTGCAAATGAAAAACTGTTTTTT,CASSPHPGQGFFANEKLFF
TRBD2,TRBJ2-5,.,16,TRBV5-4,TGTGCCAGCAGCTTCAGCCAGCGGGGCCCTCAAGAGACCCAGTACTTC,CASSFSQRGPQETQYF
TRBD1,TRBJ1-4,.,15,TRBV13,TGTGCCAGCAGCCACCGACAGGGGACTAATGAAAAACTGTTTTTT,CASSHRQGTNEKLFF